This T cell receptor (beta chain) originates from a study of blood T cell repertoires in COVID-19. Study as a whole: Collection of acute and convalescent COVID-19 samples took place in the United States, Italy and Spain. PBMCs, B-cell-depleted T cells, or T cells provided the cDNA or gDNA that made up the material.

How the authors handled the data: Amplifying reference gene primers gave estimates of nucleated cell counts. Sequencing was performed with immunoSEQ multiplex PCR; in TCRdb, only in-frame clones are kept and a portion is missing. The V and J calls and clone size are taken from that table; D and trimming were inferred from the DNA. The sample has about 260,000 clones, over 75% seen once. V dropped 7 bases and J dropped 6; count of bases not matched to a gene: 7. CDR3 length equals 14 residues. Looked up from germline, CDR1 is MNHNY and CDR2 is SVGAGI (reference sequence). The source material was peripheral blood. The sequence derives from a human donor in a cohort sampled during active COVID-19. This sequence joins TRBV6-6 and TRBJ2-7; 12 bases align to TRBD2. DNA of the CDR3: TGTGCCAGCAAGACTAGCGGGAGCCGGGGCGAGCAGTACTTC. It encodes CASKTSGSRGEQYF.